This T cell receptor (beta chain) was sequenced during a study of blood T cells in healthy people across ages. Background on the study: Per two T cells, about one barcoded beta molecule was captured through template switching. General study points: Comparison with aged donors showed that long-lived donors had more naive CD4+ cells and higher diversity.

The CDR3 has 16 amino acids. V was shortened by 3 bases and J by 8 bases, with 19 bases between the two germline ends. Germline lookup yields CDR1 KGHSH and CDR2 LQKENI. The authors ran a second PCR of roughly 6 to 12 cycles using a sample-barcoded 5' primer and a J-beta primer mix. TCRdb fed the 5' RACE reads into MiXCR, producing one record per CDR3 protein. The sample holds around 1,100,000 distinct CDR3 sequences, 35% to 40% seen once. To note about this clonotype: The antigen remains unidentified.

V gene TRBV18 combines with J gene TRBJ1-4, with D uncertain. The sample was blood. This sequence originates from a young man in good health. CDR3 loop: CASSPGPNGPGEKLFF. In DNA form, the CDR3 reads TGTGCCAGCTCACCCGGGCCGAACGGCCCCGGAGAAAAACTGTTTTTT. The entire variable domain, with the rest obtained from reference TRBV18 and TRBJ1-4, is as follows: NAGVMQNPRHLVRRRGQEARLRCSPMKGHSHVYWYRQLPEEGLKFMVYLQKENIIDESGMPKERFSAEFPKEGPSILRIQQVVRGDSAAYFCASSPGPNGPGEKLFFGSGTQLSVL.